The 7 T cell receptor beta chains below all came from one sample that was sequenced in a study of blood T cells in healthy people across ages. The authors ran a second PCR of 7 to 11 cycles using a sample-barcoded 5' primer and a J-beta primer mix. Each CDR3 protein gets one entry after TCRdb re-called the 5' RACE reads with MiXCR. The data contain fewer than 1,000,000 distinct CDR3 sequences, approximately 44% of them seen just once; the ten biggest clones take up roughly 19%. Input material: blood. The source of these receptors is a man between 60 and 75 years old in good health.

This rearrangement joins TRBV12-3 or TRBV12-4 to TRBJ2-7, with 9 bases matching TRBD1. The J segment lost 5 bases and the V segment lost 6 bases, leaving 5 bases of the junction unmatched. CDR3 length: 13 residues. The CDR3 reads CASSSDRGDEQYF. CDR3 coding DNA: TGTGCCAGCAGCTCGGACAGGGGCGACGAGCAGTACTTC.

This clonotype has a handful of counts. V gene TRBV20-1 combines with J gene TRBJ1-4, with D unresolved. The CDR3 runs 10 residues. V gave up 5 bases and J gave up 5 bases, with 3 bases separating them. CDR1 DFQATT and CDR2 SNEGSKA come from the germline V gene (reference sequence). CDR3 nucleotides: TGCAGTGCTGCGAATGAAAAACTGTTTTTT. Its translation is CSAANEKLFF.

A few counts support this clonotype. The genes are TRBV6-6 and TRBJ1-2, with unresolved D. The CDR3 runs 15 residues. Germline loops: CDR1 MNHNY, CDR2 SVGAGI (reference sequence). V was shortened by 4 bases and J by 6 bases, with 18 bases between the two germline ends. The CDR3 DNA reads TGTGCCAGCAGTTCACCCACCCAGACACCCAATGGCTACACCTTC. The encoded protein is CASSSPTQTPNGYTF.

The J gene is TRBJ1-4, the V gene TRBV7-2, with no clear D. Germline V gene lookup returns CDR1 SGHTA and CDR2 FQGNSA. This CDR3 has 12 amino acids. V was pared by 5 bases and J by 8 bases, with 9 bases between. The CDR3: CASSVRGEKLFF. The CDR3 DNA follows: TGTGCCAGCAGCGTTAGAGGGGAAAAACTGTTTTTT.

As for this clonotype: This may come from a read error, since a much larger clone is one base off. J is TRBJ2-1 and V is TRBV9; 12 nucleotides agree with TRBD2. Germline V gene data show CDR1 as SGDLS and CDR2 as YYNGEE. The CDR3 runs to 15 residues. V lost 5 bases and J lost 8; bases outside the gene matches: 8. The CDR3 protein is CASRTTSGGFDEQFF. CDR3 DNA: TGTGCCAGCAGAACTACTAGCGGGGGGTTTGATGAGCAGTTCTTC.

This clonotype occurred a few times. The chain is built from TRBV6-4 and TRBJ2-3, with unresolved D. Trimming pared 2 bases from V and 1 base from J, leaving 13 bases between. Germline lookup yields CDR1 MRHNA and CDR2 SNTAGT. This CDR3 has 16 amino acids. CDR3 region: CASSDGSGPGTDTQYF. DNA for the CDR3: TGTGCCAGCAGTGACGGATCGGGTCCGGGCACAGATACGCAGTATTTT.

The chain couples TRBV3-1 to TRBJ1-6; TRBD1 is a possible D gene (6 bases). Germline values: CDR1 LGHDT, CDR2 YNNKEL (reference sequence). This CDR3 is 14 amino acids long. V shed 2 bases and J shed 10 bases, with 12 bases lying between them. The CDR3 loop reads CASSQRQVGSPLHF. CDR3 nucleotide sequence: TGTGCCAGCAGCCAAAGACAGGTTGGATCACCCCTCCACTTT.